These T cell receptor beta chains were read from a single sample in a study of blood T cell repertoires in COVID-19. Sequencing used immunoSEQ multiplex PCR; TCRdb keeps in-frame clones, though not all of them. The sample has roughly 140,000 clones, around 81% seen once. The sample comprised PBMCs or T cells enriched from blood (not recorded which). The source of these receptors is a woman aged 40 to 49 who had recovered from COVID-19. The CDR3 runs from the conserved cysteine through the conserved F or W. A D gene is named only where the DNA matches it firmly. Rows may omit the clone size; those that give it use once, few, many or a size class.

>.|TRBV19|.|TRBJ2-5
TGTGCCAGTAGTCCACGGGGAGGAGAGACCCAGTACTTC
CASSPRGGETQYF
>.|TRBV5-1|.|TRBJ2-1
TGCGCCAGCAGCGTGGATGGGGGGGCCGGAAATGAGCAGTTCTTC
CASSVDGGAGNEQFF
>.|TRBV9|.|TRBJ2-7
TGTGCCAGCAGCGCTGACTGGGACACTTCCTACGAGCAGTACTTC
CASSADWDTSYEQYF
>.|TRBV7-9|.|TRBJ1-3
TGTGCCAGCAGCTTACTACAGGACTCTGGAAACACCATATATTTT
CASSLLQDSGNTIYF
>.|TRBV6-1|.|TRBJ2-7
TGTGCCAGCAGTGAAGCCTTGGGGGCTCTCAAGCAGTACTTC
CASSEALGALKQYF
>.|TRBV2|TRBD1|TRBJ2-2
TGTGCCAGACGACAGGGTGGCGGGGAGCTGTTTTTT
CARRQGGGELFF
>.|TRBV9|.|TRBJ2-3
TGTGCCAGCAGCGAGGCGGGAAGCACAGATACGCAGTATTTT
CASSEAGSTDTQYF
>.|TRBV5-1|TRBD2|TRBJ2-1
TGCGCCAGCAGCTTGGTAGGCCCTAGCGGGGCCAATGAGCAGTTCTTC
CASSLVGPSGANEQFF
>.|TRBV21-1|.|TRBJ1-5
TGTGCCAGCAGCGCCCGGGACAGAAGAGGCAATCAGCCCCAGCATTTT
CASSARDRRGNQPQHF
>.|TRBV18|.|TRBJ1-2
TGTGCCAGCTCACCACCAGGCGGGCTTGGCTACACCTTC
CASSPPGGLGYTF
>.|TRBV7-9|.|TRBJ2-7
TGTGCCAGCAGCTTAAAAGACCCCGGGGCCTACGAGCAGTACTTC
CASSLKDPGAYEQYF
>.|TRBV10-3|.|TRBJ1-2
TGTGCCATCTTCGAGTATGGCTACACCTTC
CAIFEYGYTF
>.|TRBV9|.|TRBJ1-3
TGTGCCAGCAGCGTAGATCCGGGAGGCTCTGGAAACACCATATATTTT
CASSVDPGGSGNTIYF
>once|TRBV5-1|TRBD2|TRBJ2-5
TGCGCCAGCAGCATAAGCGGGAGACACGAAGAGACCCAGTACTTC
CASSISGRHEETQYF
>.|TRBV30|TRBD1|TRBJ2-7
TGTGCCTGGACGACAGGGAACGAGCAGTACTTC
CAWTTGNEQYF
>.|TRBV2|.|TRBJ2-5
TGTGCCAGCAGTGAAGTCGGCAACCCAGGGACCCAGTACTTC
CASSEVGNPGTQYF
>.|TRBV5-1|TRBD1|TRBJ1-1
TGCGCCAGCAGCCCTTCGGGACAGGGGACGTCTGAAGCTTTCTTT
CASSPSGQGTSEAFF
>.|TRBV11-2|TRBD2|TRBJ2-5
TGTGCCAGCAGCTTAGTAGGCACTAGTAGCGGGAGTAGTGTCCAGTACTTC
CASSLVGTSSGSSVQYF
>.|TRBV2|.|TRBJ1-5
TGTGCCAGCCAGACAGTCTCGGGGCCCCAGCATTTT
CASQTVSGPQHF
>.|TRBV2|.|TRBJ2-7
TGTGCCAGCAGTGACATCGGTTCCTACGAGCAGTACTTC
CASSDIGSYEQYF
>once|TRBV29-1|.|TRBJ1-1
TGCAGCGTTGAACAGGGTTACCCGAACACTGAAGCTTTCTTT
CSVEQGYPNTEAFF
>.|TRBV4-1|.|TRBJ2-7
TGCGCCAGCACGACCGGGATGGGGGAGCAGTACTTC
CASTTGMGEQYF
>once|TRBV11-2|.|TRBJ2-2
TGTGCCAGCAGCCCGACTAACTCGAACACCGGGGAGCTGTTTTTT
CASSPTNSNTGELFF
>.|TRBV5-1|.|TRBJ1-2
TGCGCCAGCAGCTCAAACAGCGGTTCTAACTATGGCTACACCTTC
CASSSNSGSNYGYTF
>.|TRBV19|TRBD1|TRBJ1-2
TGTGCCAGTAGTATAGTTGCCGGGACAGGGTTCTATGGCTACACCTTC
CASSIVAGTGFYGYTF
>.|TRBV6-4|.|TRBJ2-1
TGTGCCAGCAATGGAGAGGGGGATTCGGGTGAGCAGTTCTTC
CASNGEGDSGEQFF
>.|TRBV29-1|.|TRBJ1-2
TGCAGCGTTGAGGAATCGGGCTATGGCTACACCTTC
CSVEESGYGYTF
>.|TRBV12-3/TRBV12-4|.|TRBJ1-5
TGTGCCAGCAGCCCTAACGATCAGCCCCAGCATTTT
CASSPNDQPQHF
>.|TRBV13|.|TRBJ1-1
TGTGCCAGCACCACGTGGGGGGACGGCACTGAAGCTTTCTTT
CASTTWGDGTEAFF
>.|TRBV15|.|TRBJ2-7
TGTGCCACCAGCAGGACTGGAAATTCCGAGCAGTACTTC
CATSRTGNSEQYF
>.|TRBV28|.|TRBJ1-2
TGTGCCAGCACCCGCGCCTTCGCGGGCTATGGCTACACCTTC
CASTRAFAGYGYTF
>few|TRBV18|.|TRBJ1-6
TGTGCCAGCTCACCCGGACTGGAATCACCCCTCCACTTT
CASSPGLESPLHF
>.|TRBV30|TRBD1|TRBJ1-2
TGTGCCTGGAGTGTACAGGGGTATGGCTACACCTTC
CAWSVQGYGYTF
>.|TRBV9|.|TRBJ1-1
TGTGCCAGCAGCGTGCGAGCCATGAACACTGAAGCTTTCTTT
CASSVRAMNTEAFF
>.|TRBV18|.|TRBJ1-5
TGTGCCAGCTCACCACCGGGGGCAGGCTATAGCAATCAGCCCCAGCATTTT
CASSPPGAGYSNQPQHF
>.|TRBV7-9|.|TRBJ1-1
TGTGCCAGCAGCTTAGGGGCTCCGGGGAGCACTGAAGCTTTCTTT
CASSLGAPGSTEAFF